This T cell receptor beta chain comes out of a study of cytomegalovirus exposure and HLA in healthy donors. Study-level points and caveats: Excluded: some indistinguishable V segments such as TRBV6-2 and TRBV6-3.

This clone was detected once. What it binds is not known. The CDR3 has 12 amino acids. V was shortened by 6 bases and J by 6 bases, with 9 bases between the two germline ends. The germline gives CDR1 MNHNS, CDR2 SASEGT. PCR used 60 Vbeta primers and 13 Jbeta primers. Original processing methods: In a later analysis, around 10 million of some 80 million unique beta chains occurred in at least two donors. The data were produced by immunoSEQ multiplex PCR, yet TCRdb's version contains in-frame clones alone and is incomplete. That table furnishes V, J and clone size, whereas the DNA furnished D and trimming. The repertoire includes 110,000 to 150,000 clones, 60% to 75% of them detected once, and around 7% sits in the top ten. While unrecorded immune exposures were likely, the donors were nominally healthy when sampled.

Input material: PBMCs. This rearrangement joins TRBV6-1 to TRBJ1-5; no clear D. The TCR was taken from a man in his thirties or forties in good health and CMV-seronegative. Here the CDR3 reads CASRSGGQPQHF. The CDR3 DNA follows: TGTGCCAGCAGGTCGGGTGGTCAGCCCCAGCATTTT.